This T cell receptor (beta chain) was sequenced in a study of identifying expanded T cells in peripheral blood. General study results and limits: Variance in clone template counts between approximately 2-week samples significantly increased with total template count across all healthy donors.

During the collection period, no donor immune events like infections were recorded. TCRdb keeps only in-frame clones here, not all; method: immunoSEQ multiplex PCR. The sample lists tens of thousands of clones; roughly 81% were seen once. The CDR3 is made up of 14 amino acids. CDR1 is SGHTA and CDR2 is FQGNSA in the germline V gene. V was cut by 4 bases and J by 0 bases, with 9 bases left in between. This clone occurred a few times. Its antigen is unidentified. The chain employs TRBV7-2 and TRBJ2-5; D gene unclear. This TCR came from a person aged 18 to 70 in good health. Sequenced material: blood. CDR3: CASSSGPHQETQYF. Here the CDR3 DNA reads TGTGCCAGCAGCTCCGGACCACACCAAGAGACCCAGTACTTC.